The clone carrying this T cell receptor (beta chain) occurred many times. As yet, its antigen is unknown. This sample was included in a study of spatial heterogeneity in lung cancer. Study information: Matched bulk RNA-seq yielded a T cell transcriptional module score. Counts of TCR transcripts in tumor regions correlated strongly with that score. Findings of the study overall: Within tumors, counts of expanded alpha and beta TCRs tracked tumor mutation counts.

Time point meaning: sample taken at primary tumor resection. Donors were roughly 70 untreated early-stage non-small cell lung cancer patients. From the 5' RACE reads, TCRdb called clonotypes with MiXCR, one entry per CDR3 protein. Of fewer than 15,000 distinct CDR3 sequences in the sample, roughly 2.9% were seen once. The CDR3 is made up of 15 amino acids. Germline CDR1 reads SGHTA; CDR2 reads FQGNSA. Trimming took 1 base from V and 7 from J, leaving 11 bases between them. The chain employs TRBV7-2 and TRBJ1-6; TRBD1 is a possible D gene (5 bases). Sequencing used lung tumor tissue, obtained at surgery. The receptor was derived from a male donor with early-stage non-small cell lung cancer. The CDR3 coding sequence is TGTGCCAGCAGCTTAGTGGCCAGGGACAATTCACCCCTCCACTTT. As protein: CASSLVARDNSPLHF.